One and the same sample provided the 6 T cell receptor beta chains below, sequenced in a study of shared clonotypes between healthy human individuals. The method was immunoSEQ multiplex PCR; TCRdb's version includes in-frame clones alone and lacks a portion of them. The data hold 2 million to 2.5 million clones, with 95% observed a single time. The sample comprised naive CD4+ T cells sorted from blood. Subset defined: CD45RA+ positively selected. The receptors were sampled from a man aged 18 to 30 in good health.

This clone was seen once. The chain recombines TRBV9 with TRBJ2-1; D could derive from TRBD1 or TRBD2 (6 bases each). This CDR3 is built from 15 residues. Germline V lookup: CDR1 SGDLS, CDR2 YYNGEE. V was trimmed by 3 bases and J by 4 bases, leaving 14 bases between them. The CDR3 sequence is CASSASGAYYNEQFF. CDR3 coding DNA: TGTGCCAGCAGCGCATCGGGGGCATATTACAATGAGCAGTTCTTC.

The V call is TRBV15, the J call TRBJ2-3; 12 bases map to TRBD2. The CDR3 has 15 residues. Trimming at V came to 4 bases and at J to 11 bases, leaving 10 bases not matched to a gene. Germline CDR1 LNHNV, CDR2 YYDKDF (reference sequence). CDR3 loop: CATSILAGGPYGQYF. The CDR3 nucleotides read TGTGCCACCAGCATTCTAGCGGGGGGGCCGTACGGGCAGTATTTT.

This chain links TRBV7-9 with TRBJ1-2, with 12 bases identical to TRBD1. The CDR3 has 17 amino acids. Germline loops: CDR1 SEHNR, CDR2 FQNEAQ (reference sequence). V was pared by 6 bases and J by 7 bases, with 15 bases of the junction left unmatched. CDR3 DNA: TGTGCCAGCAGTTCGGTAGGGGGACAGGGGGCACAAAGTGGCTACACCTTC. Its protein product is CASSSVGGQGAQSGYTF.

The sample holds one count of this clone. Other DNA sequences within the sample encode an identical CDR3. The chain uses TRBV5-1 and TRBJ1-1; D is unclear. Deletions cut 4 bases from V and 5 bases from J, with 15 bases between. CDR1 is SGHRS and CDR2 is YFSETQ in the germline V gene. The CDR3 is 14 amino acids. CDR3 DNA sequence: TGCGCCAGCAGCCCCTCCGGGGTAAATACTGAAGCTTTCTTT. Protein sequence: CASSPSGVNTEAFF.

This chain uses TRBV19 with TRBJ1-4; no firm D call. V was pared by 0 bases and J by 8 bases, with 22 bases between. The germline V gene has CDR1 LNHDA and CDR2 SQIVND (reference sequence). The CDR3 spans 18 residues. CDR3 coding DNA: TGTGCCAGTAGTATAGATTGGAGCTGGACCATCAAGCCCGAAAAACTGTTTTTT. Its translation is CASSIDWSWTIKPEKLFF.

The chain is built from TRBV7-2 and TRBJ2-1; no clear D gene. In germline, CDR1 is SGHTA, CDR2 FQGNSA. The CDR3 has 15 residues. With 1 base removed from V and 0 bases from J, the gap between germline ends came to 7 bases. This chain's CDR3 is CASSLGGASYNEQFF. CDR3 DNA sequence: TGTGCCAGCAGCTTAGGCGGAGCCTCCTACAATGAGCAGTTCTTC. Using reference TRBV7-2 and TRBJ2-1 for the parts outside the CDR3, the full variable domain is GAGVSQSPSNKVTEKGKDVELRCDPISGHTALYWYRQSLGQGLEFLIYFQGNSAPDKSGLPSDRFSAERTGGSVSTLTIQRTQQEDSAVYLCASSLGGASYNEQFFGPGTRLTVL.